This entry concerns a single T cell receptor (beta chain). One end of the junction does not line up with germline, which may come from a read error. This record comes from a study of PD-L1 blockade in urothelial cancer. On the study more broadly: Dosed intravenously at 1,200 mg every 3 weeks, atezolizumab was initiated by patients around 2014. Analyses used blood from 3 weeks (second dose) and 6 weeks after treatment start. Per blood sample, T cells had a median of about 130,000.

Stated time point: pretreatment peripheral blood. The table came from immunoSEQ multiplex PCR; TCRdb's copy has only in-frame clones and leaves some out. Of some 87,000 clones in the sample, around 86% were seen once. The TCR was taken from a man aged 60 to 69 with urothelial cancer. The sample in question was PBMCs, obtained around atezolizumab (anti-PD-L1) treatment.

CDR3 DNA sequence: TGCAGTGCCAGAGCCGATGAGCAGTTCTTC. As protein: CSARADEQFF. The rearrangement uses TRBV20-1 and TRBJ2-1; no firm D call. Germline values: CDR1 DFQATT, CDR2 SNEGSKA (reference sequence). The CDR3 totals 10 residues.